The 17 T cell receptor beta chains in this list originate from one sample, sequenced in a study of T-cell memory formation after mild COVID-19. TCRdb re-derived calls from the 5' RACE reads in MiXCR, one entry per CDR3 protein. The sample shows 250,000 to 300,000 distinct CDR3 sequences, around 17% of them seen only once. Sample: PBMCs or a T cell subset sorted from them (not recorded which). The receptors originated from a young man who had mild COVID-19 (a few samples of this study predate the infection). Cell type and time point are not known.

The rearrangement uses TRBV3-1 and TRBJ2-3, with 7 positions matching TRBD2. The CDR3 length is 15 residues. The J segment lost 2 bases and the V segment lost 4 bases, leaving 6 bases of the junction unmatched. The germline V gene encodes CDR1 LGHDT and CDR2 YNNKEL (reference sequence). This CDR3 reads CASSPTAGNTDTQYF. The CDR3 DNA is TGTGCCAGCAGCCCCACAGCGGGGAACACAGATACGCAGTATTTT.

The chain links TRBV20-1 to TRBJ1-1; 10 positions match TRBD1. V was clipped by 0 bases and J by 2 bases; unmatched bases: 12. Germline-derived CDR1 and CDR2 are DFQATT and SNEGSKA (reference sequence). CDR3 length: 18 amino acids. The CDR3 nucleotides read TGCAGTGCTAGAGATGACGTAGGGACAGGGGTGGGAAACACTGAAGCTTTCTTT. Translated: CSARDDVGTGVGNTEAFF.

In this sample, this clonotype turned up a few times. The V and J genes are TRBV6-6 and TRBJ2-1; D unclear. V was shortened by 7 bases and J by 9 bases, with 4 bases between the two germline ends. The CDR3 consists of 9 residues. Germline assignment: CDR1 MNHNY and CDR2 SVGAGI (reference sequence). This CDR3 is CASTAEQFF. The CDR3 nucleotides are TGTGCCAGCACGGCTGAGCAGTTCTTC.

The rearrangement links TRBV6-1 to TRBJ1-2; D may be TRBD1 (5 bases). Germline lookup yields CDR1 MNHNS and CDR2 SASEGT. Trimming cost V 3 bases and J 6 bases, with 11 bases left between them. The CDR3 extends over 13 amino acids. Here the CDR3 reads CASSEQGLDGYTF. The CDR3 bases are TGTGCCAGCAGTGAGCAGGGTCTGGATGGCTACACCTTC.

This clonotype was counted a few times. J is TRBJ2-5 and V is TRBV3-1; 7 nucleotides line up with TRBD2. This CDR3 is built from 13 residues. V lost 3 bases and J lost 5; bases outside the gene matches: 3. Germline CDR1 LGHDT, CDR2 YNNKEL (reference sequence). The CDR3 is CASSHRGGETQYF. In nucleotides, the CDR3 is TGTGCCAGCAGCCATCGGGGAGGGGAGACCCAGTACTTC.

The J gene is TRBJ2-7, the V gene TRBV7-9; D unresolved. The CDR3 extends over 12 amino acids. With 5 bases removed from V and 2 bases from J, the gap between germline ends came to 7 bases. Germline V lookup: CDR1 SEHNR, CDR2 FQNEAQ (reference sequence). In DNA, the CDR3 is TGTGCCAGCAGCCCCGCGACCTACGAGCAGTACTTC. Amino acids: CASSPATYEQYF.

This clonotype was seen a few times. The CDR3 here is CASSLARQGSEAFF. The CDR3 coding sequence is TGCGCCAGCAGCTTGGCTCGACAGGGGAGTGAAGCTTTCTTT. The J gene is TRBJ1-1, the V gene TRBV5-1, with TRBD1 identical over 8 bases. V trimming: 0 bases; J trimming: 7 bases; junction bases outside the gene matches: 5. The germline V gene has CDR1 SGHRS and CDR2 YFSETQ. The length of the CDR3 is 14 residues.

The rearrangement links TRBV5-1 to TRBJ1-2; no reliable D call. The CDR3 length is 13 residues. Trimming left V 2 bases short and J 8 bases short, with 13 bases between. The V gene's germline CDR1 is SGHRS and CDR2 YFSETQ. In DNA, the CDR3 is TGCGCCAGCAGCTTTTCTGCCGCCCTAGGCTACACCTTC. Translating it yields CASSFSAALGYTF.

This clonotype was recorded a few times. The chain has TRBV4-2 and TRBJ2-1; 8 bases fit TRBD2. The V segment lost 4 bases and the J segment 5 bases; nucleotides outside the gene matches: 10. This CDR3 has 16 residues. The V gene's germline CDR1 is LGHNA and CDR2 YNFKEQ. The CDR3 nucleotides read TGTGCCAGCAGCCCCCTGATAGCGGGGTACGACAATGAGCAGTTCTTC. Translated: CASSPLIAGYDNEQFF.

This clonotype appeared many times. The rearrangement uses TRBV20-1 and TRBJ2-7, with D unresolved. Between the trimmed V and J ends, which lost 3 bases and 2 bases, there was a span of 11 bases. Germline CDR1 is DFQATT and CDR2 is SNEGSKA (reference sequence). The CDR3 spans 13 residues. CDR3 loop: CSARLGHAYEQYF. The CDR3 DNA sequence: TGCAGTGCTAGGCTGGGCCATGCCTACGAGCAGTACTTC.

The chain has TRBV20-1 and TRBJ1-1; D unclear. This CDR3 spans 11 amino acids. Trimming removed 6 bases from V and 0 bases from J, with 5 bases in between. Germline CDR1 DFQATT, CDR2 SNEGSKA (reference sequence). CDR3 amino acids: CSARLNTEAFF. The CDR3 DNA reads TGCAGTGCCCGGCTGAACACTGAAGCTTTCTTT.

The chain uses TRBV11-2 and TRBJ2-7; D might be TRBD2 (6 bases). This CDR3 region has 14 residues. V was trimmed by 5 bases and J by 4 bases, leaving 15 bases between them. CDR1 and CDR2 (germline): SGHAT, FQNNGV. CDR3 coding DNA: TGTGCCAGCAGCCCGCCAGGAGGGCCTTACGAGCAGTACTTC. Protein sequence: CASSPPGGPYEQYF.

This clonotype was recorded many times. This chain connects TRBV7-2 to TRBJ2-3; D unclear. This CDR3 has 13 residues. V gave up 6 bases and J gave up 7 bases, with 14 bases separating them. Germline V gene lookup returns CDR1 SGHTA and CDR2 FQGNSA. The CDR3 nucleotides read TGTGCCAGCAGGGACGACTGGTATCATACGCAGTATTTT. Translated, it gives CASRDDWYHTQYF. Full variable domain (rest looked up from reference TRBV7-2 and TRBJ2-3): GAGVSQSPSNKVTEKGKDVELRCDPISGHTALYWYRQSLGQGLEFLIYFQGNSAPDKSGLPSDRFSAERTGGSVSTLTIQRTQQEDSAVYLCASRDDWYHTQYFGPGTRLTVL.

This clonotype has just a few counts. This sequence joins TRBV5-1 and TRBJ2-3; D not certain. Trimming cost V 0 bases and J 3 bases, with 8 bases left between them. The CDR3 extends over 14 amino acids. CDR1 and CDR2 from the germline V gene are SGHRS and YFSETQ. CDR3 loop: CASSLGAVTDTQYF. The CDR3 DNA sequence: TGCGCCAGCAGCTTGGGGGCGGTGACAGATACGCAGTATTTT.

This clonotype was observed a few times. The chain uses TRBV7-9 and TRBJ1-6; no firm D call. The CDR3 covers 14 residues. Germline lookup yields CDR1 SEHNR and CDR2 FQNEAQ (reference sequence). The V end lost 6 bases, the J end lost 10 bases, and 16 bases lay between the germline ends. The CDR3, as DNA: TGTGCCAGCAGTAATAGGCCACAAGGCTCACCCCTCCACTTT. This gives the protein CASSNRPQGSPLHF.

At least ten counts were recorded for this clonotype. The J gene is TRBJ1-2, the V gene TRBV5-4; D remains ambiguous. The CDR3 sequence is 13 residues long. Germline CDR1 SGHNT, CDR2 YYREEE (reference sequence). V was pared by 2 bases and J by 0 bases, with 5 bases between. The DNA for the CDR3 is TGTGCCAGCAGCTTCCCAGCTAACTATGGCTACACCTTC. Its protein product is CASSFPANYGYTF.

This sequence joins TRBV28 and TRBJ1-2; D might be TRBD1 (5 bases). Germline V lookup: CDR1 MDHEN, CDR2 SYDVKM. The CDR3 spans 18 residues. The V end lost 2 bases, the J end lost 6 bases, and 25 bases lay between the germline ends. The chain's CDR3 is CASSLGRAFRTGGNGYTF. DNA for the CDR3: TGTGCCAGCAGTTTAGGCAGGGCCTTCCGGACGGGGGGTAATGGCTACACCTTC.